The rows below give T cell receptor beta chains drawn from one sample of a study of blood T cell repertoires in COVID-19. The table came from immunoSEQ multiplex PCR; TCRdb's copy has only in-frame clones and leaves some out. The table records hundreds of thousands of clones, roughly 89% of them present only once. The specimen was PBMCs or T cells enriched from blood (not recorded which). These receptors were obtained from a woman younger than 45 with acute COVID-19. The CDR3 runs from the conserved cysteine through the conserved F or W. D genes are given only for firm matches. Not all rows give a size; the values are once, few, many and, for expanded clones, a class.

NA	NA	TRBV19	TRBJ1-4	CASSIDRNRANEKLFF	TGTGCCAGTAGTATAGATCGGAACAGAGCTAATGAAAAACTGTTTTTT
NA	NA	TRBV18	TRBJ1-5	CASSPLDTGDQPQHF	TGTGCCAGCTCACCACTGGACACCGGCGATCAGCCCCAGCATTTT
TRBD1	NA	TRBV5-4	TRBJ1-1	CASSWATGDLENTEAFF	TGTGCCAGCAGCTGGGCGACAGGGGACTTAGAGAACACTGAAGCTTTCTTT
NA	NA	TRBV4-1	TRBJ2-5	CASSQSPGREETQYF	TGCGCCAGCAGCCAAAGCCCTGGCAGGGAAGAGACCCAGTACTTC
NA	NA	TRBV7-2	TRBJ2-1	CASSFRAREQFF	TGTGCCAGCAGCTTCAGGGCCCGGGAGCAGTTCTTC
NA	NA	TRBV27	TRBJ1-1	CASSFHLQRADTEAFF	TGTGCCAGCAGTTTCCACCTCCAGCGGGCAGACACTGAAGCTTTCTTT
NA	NA	TRBV2	TRBJ1-2	CASRDFIYYGYTF	TGTGCCAGCAGGGACTTTATCTACTATGGCTACACCTTC
TRBD2	NA	TRBV7-2	TRBJ2-1	CASSSLAGGPVDEQFF	TGTGCCAGCAGCTCGCTAGCGGGGGGGCCAGTGGATGAGCAGTTCTTC
NA	once	TRBV9	TRBJ1-1	CASSVLLDTEAFF	TGTGCCAGCAGCGTACTACTGGACACTGAAGCTTTCTTT
NA	NA	TRBV29-1	TRBJ2-7	CSVDRVHEQYF	TGCAGCGTTGACAGGGTCCACGAGCAGTACTTC
NA	NA	TRBV7-2	TRBJ2-4	CASSLDTTNIQYF	TGTGCCAGCAGCTTAGACACTACAAACATTCAGTACTTC
TRBD1	NA	TRBV9	TRBJ1-1	CASSRRTGAVEAFF	TGTGCCAGCAGCAGGCGGACAGGGGCTGTTGAAGCTTTCTTT
NA	NA	TRBV12-3/TRBV12-4	TRBJ2-7	CASSLYGYEQYF	TGTGCCAGCAGTTTATACGGCTACGAGCAGTACTTC
TRBD1	NA	TRBV3-1/TRBV3-2	TRBJ1-4	CASSLPTGAANEKLFF	TGTGCCAGCAGCCTACCAACAGGGGCCGCAAATGAAAAACTGTTTTTT
NA	NA	TRBV6-5	TRBJ1-1	CASSHRINTEAFF	TGTGCCAGCAGTCACAGAATTAACACTGAAGCTTTCTTT
NA	NA	TRBV12-3/TRBV12-4	TRBJ1-1	CASSRGNTEAFF	TGTGCCAGCTCCAGGGGGAACACTGAAGCTTTCTTT
NA	once	TRBV11-2	TRBJ1-2	CASSLDRRRNYGYTF	TGTGCCAGCAGCTTAGATCGCCGCAGAAACTATGGCTACACCTTC
NA	NA	TRBV6-6	TRBJ1-4	CASSYSGEGDEKLFF	TGTGCCAGCAGTTACTCGGGTGAGGGGGATGAAAAACTGTTTTTT
TRBD1	NA	TRBV9	TRBJ1-1	CASSVGDSNTEAFF	TGTGCCAGCAGCGTAGGGGACAGCAACACTGAAGCTTTCTTT
TRBD1	NA	TRBV9	TRBJ1-5	CASSVGPGGFGQPQHF	TGTGCCAGCAGCGTAGGGCCAGGGGGCTTTGGACAGCCCCAGCATTTT
TRBD1	NA	TRBV2	TRBJ1-2	CASSEVPGQGTAYGYTF	TGTGCCAGCAGTGAAGTCCCCGGACAGGGGACCGCCTATGGCTACACCTTC
TRBD2	NA	TRBV5-1	TRBJ2-3	CASSEGLAGTDTQYF	TGCGCCAGCAGCGAAGGACTAGCGGGCACAGATACGCAGTATTTT
TRBD1	NA	TRBV19	TRBJ2-5	CASSIGTGDGETQYF	TGTGCCAGTAGTATAGGGACAGGGGATGGAGAGACCCAGTACTTC
TRBD2	NA	TRBV4-3	TRBJ2-7	CASSQAAGAYEQYF	TGCGCCAGCAGCCAAGCAGCGGGGGCCTACGAGCAGTACTTC
TRBD1	NA	TRBV27	TRBJ1-4	CASRLGPGQGSEKLFF	TGTGCCAGCAGGCTGGGACCGGGACAGGGGAGTGAAAAACTGTTTTTT
NA	NA	TRBV27	TRBJ1-5	CAIPLRSQPQHF	TGTGCCATCCCCCTGAGGAGTCAGCCCCAGCATTTT
NA	NA	TRBV14	TRBJ2-5	CASSQDHIGQWPETQYF	TGTGCCAGCAGCCAAGATCACATAGGACAGTGGCCGGAGACCCAGTACTTC